This note documents a single T cell receptor (beta chain) sequence. The antigen remains unidentified. It may be a read error: a sequence one base away is much more abundant. This sample is drawn from a study of T-cell reconstitution after alpha-beta-depleted transplantation in children. The CDR3 has 17 residues. Germline V lookup: CDR1 MNHEY, CDR2 SVGAGI. The study, taken as a whole, reports: Surviving thymic progenitors and recipient T cells were the source of high TCRbeta diversity at day 60 in some patients. From newly produced T cells came most of the T-cell counts and diversity one year after transplant. Alpha-beta T cells present about two months after transplant were reported to originate from several hundred expanded graft clones.

Preparation of the TCRbeta library was carried out with unique molecular identifiers. TCRdb used MiXCR to reprocess the PCR reads, holding one entry per CDR3 protein. The sample lists about 260,000 distinct CDR3 sequences, approximately 10% occurring once. The receptor comes from a male patient aged 2 to 9 who had a stem cell transplant for chronic granulomatous disease, so the T cells may come from the graft donor. The rearrangement uses TRBV6-5 and TRBJ2-5; 11 bases are a match to TRBD1. Material: peripheral blood, obtained 180 days after TCRalphabeta/CD19-depleted stem cell transplant. The CDR3 DNA sequence: TGTGCCAGCAGTTACTCGTGGACAGGGGGCGCCGGGGAGACCCGGTACTTC. It translates to CASSYSWTGGAGETRYF.